This T cell receptor (beta chain) comes out of a study of CD8 T cells in Susac syndrome. The multiple sclerosis controls were treatment-naive patients affected by stable or active relapsing-remitting disease. The CDR3 consists of 14 residues. CDR1 and CDR2 from the germline V gene are GTSNPN and SVGIG (reference sequence). To note about this clonotype: A read error may account for a junction end that differs from germline.

RNA amounts of roughly 0.5 to 1 ug underwent reverse transcription with random hexamers. An immunoSEQ multiplex PCR amplified TCR beta CDR3 over 54 Vbeta and 13 Jbeta. Each CDR3 protein is one row after TCRdb ran MiXCR on the immunoSEQ multiplex PCR reads. The repertoire consists of under 550,000 distinct CDR3 sequences, with approximately 85% occurring once and the leading ten covering roughly 0.11%. This sequence joins TRBV30 and TRBJ2-7; tentatively, D is TRBD1 (6 bases). Sequenced: CD8+ T cells from PBMCs. This clonotype originated in a human donor with multiple sclerosis. CDR3 nucleotide sequence: TGTGCCCGGAGTTCGGGCAGGGGTAAGGACGAGCAGTACTTC. Its translation: CARSSGRGKDEQYF. The complete variable domain, with remaining parts taken from reference TRBV30 and TRBJ2-7, reads SQTIHQWPATLVQPVGSPLSLECTVEGTSNPNLYWYRQAAGRGLQLLFYSVGIGQISSEVPQNLSASRPQDRQFILSSKKLLLSDSGFYLCARSSGRGKDEQYFGPGTRLTVT.